These 25 T cell receptor beta chains were sequenced from one sample in a study of response to subunit inactivated influenza vaccine. MiXCR, applied by TCRdb to the RT-PCR reads, yields one record per CDR3 protein. The sample comprises about 310,000 distinct CDR3 sequences, 21% of which are singletons, and 10% rests with the top ten. The starting material was PBMCs from blood, obtained about 20 months after vaccination. The receptors stem from a man aged 45 to 70 who received an inactivated influenza vaccine.

This clonotype appeared a few times. The gene calls are TRBV7-9 and TRBJ2-2; TRBD1 aligns across 7 bases. Germline-derived CDR1 and CDR2 are SEHNR and FQNEAQ (reference sequence). The CDR3 extends over 16 amino acids. The V gene end was trimmed by 5 bases and the J gene end by 6 bases; junction bases not matched to a gene: 12. Here the CDR3 DNA reads TGTGCCAGCAGCCACCAGACAGGGTTAAGTTCCGGGGAGCTGTTTTTT. Amino acids: CASSHQTGLSSGELFF.

This rearrangement joins TRBV20-1 to TRBJ1-5; 10 nucleotides line up with TRBD1. The V gene end was trimmed by 2 bases and the J gene end by 6 bases; junction bases not matched to a gene: 13. This CDR3 contains 17 residues. Germline-derived CDR1 and CDR2 are DFQATT and SNEGSKA (reference sequence). This CDR3 reads CSARNTGRDRGGQPQHF. The CDR3 DNA is TGCAGTGCTAGAAATACTGGCAGGGACAGGGGAGGTCAGCCCCAGCATTTT.

The genes are TRBV28 and TRBJ2-3; weak D call: TRBD2 (5 bases). Trimming left V 8 bases short and J 1 base short, with 10 bases between. Germline V CDR1 and CDR2: MDHEN, SYDVKM. The CDR3 runs 13 residues. CDR3 protein: CASRDLRTDTQYF. The CDR3 coding sequence is TGTGCCAGCCGGGATCTCCGCACAGATACGCAGTATTTT.

The chain uses TRBV19 and TRBJ2-2; 9 bases match TRBD2. CDR3 size: 16 residues. CDR1 and CDR2 from the germline V gene are LNHDA and SQIVND (reference sequence). J was trimmed by 6 bases and V by 6 bases; bases with no gene match: 11. CDR3 residues: CASRSHSGSFSGELFF. The CDR3 nucleotides read TGTGCCAGTAGATCCCATAGCGGGAGTTTCTCCGGGGAGCTGTTTTTT.

The rearrangement links TRBV12-3 or TRBV12-4 to TRBJ1-5; unclear D gene. The ends were cut back, 5 bases at V and 6 bases at J, with 14 bases in the middle. CDR3 length: 14 residues. CDR3 amino acids: CASSPGREGQPQHF. The CDR3 DNA reads TGTGCCAGCAGTCCGGGAAGGGAGGGTCAGCCCCAGCATTTT.

The sample holds a few counts of this clonotype. The chain has TRBV4-1 and TRBJ1-4; 9 bases line up with TRBD1. The trim removed 3 bases at V and 5 bases at J, leaving 4 bases unmatched. This CDR3 contains 15 residues. Germline assignment: CDR1 MGHRA and CDR2 YSYEKL. CDR3 nucleotides: TGCGCCAGCAGCCACGGGGACAGGGAAAATGAAAAACTGTTTTTT. Amino acid sequence: CASSHGDRENEKLFF.

This chain uses TRBV15 with TRBJ2-2; the D gene is possibly TRBD1 (6 bases). The germline V and J ends were trimmed by 9 bases and 4 bases, with 21 bases remaining between them. This CDR3 is 16 amino acids long. Germline CDR1 reads LNHNV; CDR2 reads YYDKDF (reference sequence). Here the CDR3 DNA reads TGTGCCACTTCTGAGGCAGGGGCTCGGGCCACCGGGGAGCTGTTTTTT. It yields the protein CATSEAGARATGELFF.

V usage is TRBV7-2 and J usage is TRBJ2-7; TRBD2 might be the D (5 bases). Germline CDR1 is SGHTA and CDR2 is FQGNSA. This CDR3 has 15 amino acids. With 4 bases removed from V and 0 bases from J, the gap between germline ends came to 13 bases. CDR3 amino acids: CASSSLGSSSYEQYF. The CDR3 nucleotides read TGTGCCAGCAGCTCCTTAGGGAGTAGCTCCTACGAGCAGTACTTC.

This clonotype was recorded a few times. J is TRBJ1-5 and V is TRBV20-1, with 11 bases fitting TRBD1. The CDR3 is made up of 15 amino acids. V lost 3 bases, J lost 8 bases, and 9 bases stayed unmatched. CDR1 and CDR2 (germline): DFQATT, SNEGSKA (reference sequence). The CDR3 is CSASAVGQGGEPQHF. The DNA for the CDR3 is TGCAGTGCTAGTGCTGTGGGACAGGGGGGTGAGCCCCAGCATTTT.

This clonotype was seen a handful of times. This CDR3 is CASSPTPDGAYEQYF. The CDR3 bases are TGTGCCAGCTCACCAACCCCCGACGGGGCTTACGAGCAGTACTTC. The V gene is TRBV18, the J gene TRBJ2-7; D assignment may be TRBD1 or TRBD2 (5 bases each). This CDR3 comprises 15 residues. V gave up 2 bases and J gave up 4 bases, with 15 bases separating them. Germline-derived CDR1 and CDR2 are KGHSH and LQKENI.

V gene TRBV6-5 combines with J gene TRBJ2-1, with 8 positions matching TRBD2. Germline V gene data show CDR1 as MNHEY and CDR2 as SVGAGI. CDR3 length equals 17 residues. The ends lost 0 bases at V and 3 bases at J; junction bases unmatched: 7. CDR3 sequence (DNA): TGTGCCAGCAGTTACTCGAGAGTTAGCGGGATCTACAATGAGCAGTTCTTC. It yields the protein CASSYSRVSGIYNEQFF.

This clonotype was detected a few times. V usage is TRBV12-3 or TRBV12-4 and J usage is TRBJ1-1, with 7 nucleotides matching TRBD1. The V gene end was trimmed by 5 bases and the J gene end by 4 bases; junction bases not matched to a gene: 4. This CDR3 has 13 residues. CDR3 sequence reads: CASSLGQITEAFF. In DNA, the CDR3 is TGTGCCAGCAGTCTGGGACAGATCACTGAAGCTTTCTTT.

The chain combines TRBV27 with TRBJ2-5; TRBD1 or TRBD2 may be the D gene (5 bases each). V was trimmed by 3 bases and J by 5 bases, leaving 10 bases between them. CDR3 length equals 13 residues. Per the germline V gene, CDR1 is MNHEY and CDR2 is SMNVEV (reference sequence). CDR3 nucleotide sequence: TGTGCCAGCAGTTTCGCCGGGGACGAGACCCAGTACTTC. As protein: CASSFAGDETQYF.

The J gene is TRBJ1-1, the V gene TRBV3-1; maybe TRBD1 (5 bases). V lost 1 base, J lost 1 base, and 10 bases lay in between. CDR1 is LGHDT and CDR2 is YNNKEL in the germline V gene (reference sequence). This CDR3 is 15 amino acids long. The CDR3 DNA reads TGTGCCAGCAGCCAAGGCTCCACAGGGAACACTGAAGCTTTCTTT. Encoded protein: CASSQGSTGNTEAFF.

The V and J genes are TRBV5-1 and TRBJ2-1; a possible D gene is TRBD2 (5 bases). This CDR3 has 15 residues. The ends were cut back, 4 bases at V and 7 bases at J, with 18 bases in the middle. Germline V gives CDR1 SGHRS, CDR2 YFSETQ. CDR3 sequence reads: CASSPEGLKINEQFF. CDR3 DNA: TGCGCCAGCAGCCCCGAGGGTCTAAAGATAAATGAGCAGTTCTTC.

The J gene is TRBJ2-7, the V gene TRBV6-1, with TRBD1 matching over 7 bases. V gave up 6 bases and J gave up 2 bases; unmatched junction bases: 7. Germline V gene sequence: CDR1 MNHNS, CDR2 SASEGT. The CDR3 extends over 14 amino acids. CDR3 in amino acids: CASRKDRSTYEQYF. The CDR3 DNA reads TGTGCCAGCAGGAAGGACAGGAGCACCTACGAGCAGTACTTC.

This clonotype occurred a few times. The gene calls are TRBV15 and TRBJ1-2, with unresolved D. The V end lost 1 base, the J end lost 4 bases, and 13 bases lay between the germline ends. Germline V gives CDR1 LNHNV, CDR2 YYDKDF (reference sequence). This CDR3 comprises 15 residues. The CDR3 region is CATSRVGPGFYGYTF. The CDR3, as DNA: TGTGCCACCAGCAGAGTTGGACCCGGTTTCTATGGCTACACCTTC.

There are a few counts of this clonotype. The chain recombines TRBV12-3 or TRBV12-4 with TRBJ1-1; weak D call: TRBD1 (6 bases). This CDR3 has 14 residues. V gave up 3 bases and J gave up 5 bases, with 13 bases separating them. The CDR3 DNA follows: TGTGCCAGCAGTTTGGGGACCAGGGGAACTGAAGCTTTCTTT. Translating it yields CASSLGTRGTEAFF.

This rearrangement joins TRBV7-9 to TRBJ1-5; no definite D call. The ends were cut back, 1 base at V and 3 bases at J, with 13 bases in the middle. There are 16 residues in the CDR3. Germline loops: CDR1 SEHNR, CDR2 FQNEAQ (reference sequence). Here the CDR3 DNA reads TGTGCCAGCAGCTTAGGCTCCTACGGTGACAATCAGCCCCAGCATTTT. Protein: CASSLGSYGDNQPQHF.

The gene calls are TRBV20-1 and TRBJ1-5; TRBD1 matches 7 bases. The CDR3 consists of 14 residues. CDR1 DFQATT and CDR2 SNEGSKA come from the germline V gene (reference sequence). Germline trimming cut 6 bases from V and 1 base from J; bases unmatched to any gene: 6. CDR3: CSAQGGRSNQPQHF. CDR3 in DNA: TGCAGTGCGCAGGGGGGGCGAAGCAATCAGCCCCAGCATTTT.

The V call is TRBV9, the J call TRBJ1-3; a weak D match, TRBD1 (5 bases). This CDR3 spans 15 amino acids. Germline V gene sequence: CDR1 SGDLS, CDR2 YYNGEE. Trimming shortened V by 3 bases and J by 4 bases, and 14 bases separated the two germline ends. CDR3 residues: CASSAGQGNGNTIYF. The CDR3 nucleotides are TGTGCCAGCAGCGCCGGCCAGGGAAACGGAAACACCATATATTTT.

This clonotype was seen a handful of times. The chain recombines TRBV27 with TRBJ2-7; 9 nucleotides line up with TRBD2. The CDR3 runs to 14 residues. CDR1 and CDR2 from the germline V gene are MNHEY and SMNVEV (reference sequence). After removal of 4 bases from V and 5 bases from J, the junction contained 6 bases not matched to a gene. The CDR3 bases are TGTGCCAGCAGTTCCCTAGCGGGAATCGACGAGCAGTACTTC. It specifies CASSSLAGIDEQYF.

A few counts support this clonotype. This chain joins TRBV5-1 and TRBJ2-4; 7 nucleotides match TRBD1. Germline V gene data show CDR1 as SGHRS and CDR2 as YFSETQ. This CDR3 is built from 14 residues. Unmatched junction bases numbered 5, after V lost 7 bases and J lost 1 base. CDR3 in amino acids: CASATGQAKNIQYF. The CDR3 DNA reads TGCGCCAGCGCTACGGGACAGGCCAAAAACATTCAGTACTTC.

This clonotype was seen a few times. The rearrangement links TRBV5-5 to TRBJ1-5, with D possibly matching TRBD1 (6 bases). The germline CDR1 and CDR2 sequences are SGHKS and YYEKEE (reference sequence). This CDR3 has 13 amino acids. V was trimmed by 4 bases and J by 11 bases, leaving 16 bases between them. This CDR3 is CASSEGVVGAQHF. As DNA, the CDR3 is TGTGCCAGCAGCGAGGGGGTGGTGGGGGCCCAGCATTTT.

This clonotype was seen only a few times. J is TRBJ1-3 and V is TRBV12-3 or TRBV12-4; D not certain. The germline V and J ends were trimmed by 0 bases and 3 bases, with 6 bases remaining between them. CDR3 length equals 14 residues. In nucleotides, the CDR3 is TGTGCCAGCAGTTTAGCCCCGGGTGGAAACACCATATATTTT. Its translation is CASSLAPGGNTIYF.